This entry describes one TCR beta chain. Its antigen is still unknown. V was trimmed by 4 bases and J by 4 bases, leaving 14 bases between them. CDR3 size: 13 residues. Germline assignment: CDR1 SQVTM and CDR2 ANQGSEA. This record comes from a study of cytomegalovirus exposure and HLA in healthy donors. General study results and limits: Generally TCR sequences proved uncommon, though certain public TCRs appeared in numerous donors. Later analysis indicated greater clonal expansion among HLA-associated TCR beta chains than among equally common other chains. Later, an analysis found that common viral pathogens appeared to be linked with several of the most significant clusters. Solely CMV serostatus was available to characterize immune exposure.

The PCR used 60 Vbeta and 13 Jbeta primers. Profiling relied on immunoSEQ multiplex PCR, and the TCRdb table lists in-frame clones only, not all of them. The sample lists about 130,000 clones, more than 70% occurring once. The gene calls are TRBV29-1 and TRBJ2-7; TRBD1 might be the D (5 bases). The clonotype originates from a male donor in good health and CMV-seronegative. The sample consisted of PBMCs. The CDR3, as DNA: TGCAGCGTTGGGAACAGCAGGGCTTACGAGCAGTACTTC. Its protein is CSVGNSRAYEQYF.